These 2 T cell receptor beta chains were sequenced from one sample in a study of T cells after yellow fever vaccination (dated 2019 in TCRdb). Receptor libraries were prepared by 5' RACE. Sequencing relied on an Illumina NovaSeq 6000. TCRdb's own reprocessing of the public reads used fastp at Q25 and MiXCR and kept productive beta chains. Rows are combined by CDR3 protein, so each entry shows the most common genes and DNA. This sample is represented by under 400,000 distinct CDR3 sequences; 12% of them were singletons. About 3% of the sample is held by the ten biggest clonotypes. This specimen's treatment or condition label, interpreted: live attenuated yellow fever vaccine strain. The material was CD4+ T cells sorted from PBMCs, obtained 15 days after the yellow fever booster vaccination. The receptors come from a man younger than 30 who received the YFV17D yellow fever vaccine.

CDR3 bases: TGTGCCAGCAGTACAATCGGGGGGGCGTACAATGAGCAGTTCTTC. Translated, it gives CASSTIGGAYNEQFF. V is TRBV28 and J is TRBJ2-1, with 8 bases lining up with TRBD2. In germline, CDR1 is MDHEN, CDR2 SYDVKM. CDR3 size: 15 residues. V was pared by 5 bases and J by 4 bases, with 7 bases of the junction left unmatched.

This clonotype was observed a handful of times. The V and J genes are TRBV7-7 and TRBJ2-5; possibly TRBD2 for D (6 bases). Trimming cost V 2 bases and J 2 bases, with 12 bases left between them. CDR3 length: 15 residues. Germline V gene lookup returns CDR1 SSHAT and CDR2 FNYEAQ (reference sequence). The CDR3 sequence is CASSLQWGRQETQYF. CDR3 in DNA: TGTGCCAGCAGCTTACAGTGGGGGAGGCAAGAGACCCAGTACTTC.